Listed here are 16 T cell receptor beta chains from one sample, sequenced in a study of T cell repertoires in cytomegalovirus infection. These receptors have no identified antigens. TCRdb used MiXCR to reprocess the reads, holding one entry per CDR3 protein. The data contain 150,000 or so distinct CDR3 sequences, roughly a third of them seen just once; the ten biggest clones take up around 50%. This sample comprised CD8+ T cells from cultured PBMCs, obtained from culture after CMV antigen stimulation. Every receptor here comes from a human donor in good health (CMV status not recorded). Some clones in this sample may be carry-over from other donors' samples.

This clonotype was picked up a small number of times. The genes are TRBV7-6 and TRBJ1-4, with a tentative D call TRBD1 (5 bases). Germline CDR1 reads SGHVS; CDR2 reads FNYEAQ. Trimming took 1 base from V and 6 from J, leaving 15 bases between them. The CDR3 covers 16 residues. The CDR3 nucleotides are TGTGCCAGCAGCTTAGACCCCGGGCAGGGCGATGAAAAACTGTTTTTT. This encodes CASSLDPGQGDEKLFF.

The sample holds a few counts of this clonotype. The chain couples TRBV7-9 to TRBJ2-1, with D perhaps matching TRBD1 or TRBD2 (5 bases each). Germline V gives CDR1 SEHNR, CDR2 FQNEAQ (reference sequence). The germline V and J ends were trimmed by 5 bases and 10 bases, with 12 bases remaining between them. The CDR3 is made up of 12 amino acids. As DNA, the CDR3 is TGTGCCAGCAGCCGGGACGGGAAGGAGCAGTTCTTC. It translates to CASSRDGKEQFF.

This chain uses TRBV7-9 with TRBJ2-5, with D perhaps given as TRBD1 or TRBD2 (5 bases each). The V gene's germline CDR1 is SEHNR and CDR2 FQNEAQ (reference sequence). Trimming pared 1 base from V and 3 bases from J, leaving 12 bases between. The CDR3 totals 15 residues. The CDR3 DNA sequence: TGTGCCAGCAGCTTAGAGTTGGGACCCAAAGAGACCCAGTACTTC. Translation: CASSLELGPKETQYF.

The rearrangement joins TRBV13 to TRBJ2-1; 7 positions agree with TRBD2. This CDR3 is built from 15 residues. With V trimmed by 4 bases and J by 0 bases, 3 bases remained unmatched. Germline-derived CDR1 and CDR2 are PRHDT and FYEKMQ (reference sequence). CDR3 sequence reads: CASSSERGSYNEQFF. In nucleotides, the CDR3 is TGTGCCAGCAGCTCCGAGCGGGGCTCCTACAATGAGCAGTTCTTC. Variable domain in full (rest from reference TRBV13 and TRBJ2-1): AAGVIQSPRHLIKEKRETATLKCYPIPRHDTVYWYQQGPGQDPQFLISFYEKMQSDKGSIPDRFSAQQFSDYHSELNMSSLELGDSALYFCASSSERGSYNEQFFGPGTRLTVL.

J is TRBJ2-3 and V is TRBV24-1; no firm D call. Germline V gene sequence: CDR1 KGHDR, CDR2 SFDVKD. The germline V and J ends were trimmed by 10 bases and 3 bases, with 13 bases remaining between them. This CDR3 spans 13 amino acids. CDR3 sequence (DNA): TGTGCCACTCCCCCACGAGAGACAGATACGCAGTATTTT. Its protein is CATPPRETDTQYF.

This clonotype was counted between two and nine times. The V call is TRBV24-1, the J call TRBJ1-2; no clear D gene. In germline, CDR1 is KGHDR, CDR2 SFDVKD. V gave up 4 bases and J gave up 0 bases, with 5 bases separating them. The length of the CDR3 is 13 residues. CDR3 sequence: CATSDRANYGYTF. CDR3 DNA: TGTGCCACCAGTGACAGAGCTAACTATGGCTACACCTTC.

V gene TRBV27 combines with J gene TRBJ2-2, with D possibly TRBD2 on 6 matching bases. The CDR3 runs 16 residues. V was pared by 7 bases and J by 2 bases, with 17 bases between. CDR1 and CDR2 (germline): MNHEY, SMNVEV (reference sequence). The DNA for the CDR3 is TGTGCCAGCAAACTAAATTGGGGGGAAAACACCGGGGAGCTGTTTTTT. Protein product: CASKLNWGENTGELFF.

The sample holds a few counts of this clonotype. V is TRBV27 and J is TRBJ1-4, with D possibly TRBD1 on 5 matching bases. Germline-derived CDR1 and CDR2 are MNHEY and SMNVEV (reference sequence). V dropped 3 bases and J dropped 7 bases, with 18 bases sitting between them. This CDR3 comprises 16 residues. In DNA form, the CDR3 reads TGTGCCAGCAGTTTCCTCTCCCAGGGAGCCTTTGAAAAACTGTTTTTT. This codes for CASSFLSQGAFEKLFF.

This clonotype was counted only a few times. The DNA of the CDR3 is TGTGCCAGCAGTTACGGGACAGGGGGGACCCAGTACTTC. Amino acids: CASSYGTGGTQYF. This rearrangement joins TRBV6-5 to TRBJ2-5, with 11 bases identical to TRBD1. Germline assignment: CDR1 MNHEY and CDR2 SVGAGI. J lost 7 bases, V lost 2 bases, and 0 bases had no gene match. This CDR3 contains 13 residues.

This clonotype was seen many times. This chain links TRBV13 with TRBJ2-3, with D uncertain. Germline assignment: CDR1 PRHDT and CDR2 FYEKMQ (reference sequence). There are 14 residues in the CDR3. Trimming stripped 4 bases from V and 6 bases from J, with 14 bases between. The chain's CDR3 is CASSSIGDRDTQYF. CDR3 DNA: TGTGCCAGCAGCTCCATTGGGGATAGGGATACGCAGTATTTT.

This clonotype was seen more than once but under ten times. V gene TRBV7-3 combines with J gene TRBJ1-1, with D unclear. Germline CDR1 reads SGHTA; CDR2 reads FQGTGA. The CDR3 has 13 amino acids. V was clipped by 2 bases and J by 8 bases, with 12 bases between them. DNA for the CDR3: TGTGCCAGCAGCTTAGAGAGTCATGAGGAAGCTTTCTTT. Residues: CASSLESHEEAFF.

The chain carries TRBV25-1 and TRBJ1-2, with D perhaps matching TRBD1 (5 bases). The CDR3 runs to 16 residues. V lost 1 base to trimming and J lost 3 bases, with 15 bases between them. The V gene's germline CDR1 is MGHDK and CDR2 SYGVNS. CDR3 amino acids: CASSESYHRGDYGYTF. The CDR3, as DNA: TGTGCCAGCAGTGAATCCTATCATCGGGGGGACTATGGCTACACCTTC.

This clonotype was seen repeatedly, ten times or more. The V gene is TRBV5-6, the J gene TRBJ2-7, with D hard to call. Trimming stripped 4 bases from V and 0 bases from J, with 8 bases between. The CDR3 consists of 13 residues. Germline loops: CDR1 SGHDT, CDR2 YYEEEE. CDR3 sequence reads: CASSLRNSYEQYF. The CDR3, as DNA: TGTGCCAGCAGCCTCAGGAACTCCTACGAGCAGTACTTC.

This clonotype showed up many times. The chain carries TRBV7-8 and TRBJ1-4; tentative D call: TRBD1 (6 bases). Germline loops: CDR1 SGHVS, CDR2 FQNEAQ. This CDR3 is 16 amino acids long. Trimming stripped 4 bases from V and 7 bases from J, with 19 bases between. Written as DNA, the CDR3 is TGTGCCAGCAGCTCCGGGACAACCGCTGTCGGTGAAAAACTGTTTTTT. As protein: CASSSGTTAVGEKLFF.

This rearrangement joins TRBV4-1 to TRBJ1-1; D unclear. This CDR3 region has 14 residues. Trimming took 0 bases from V and 0 from J, leaving 5 bases between them. The germline CDR1 and CDR2 sequences are MGHRA and YSYEKL. Here the CDR3 reads CASSQDQMNTEAFF. The DNA of the CDR3 is TGCGCCAGCAGCCAAGATCAGATGAACACTGAAGCTTTCTTT.

The chain carries TRBV25-1 and TRBJ2-3; 9 bases fit TRBD1. The junction had 5 bases not matched to a gene; V was cut back by 7 bases and J by 3 bases. Germline values: CDR1 MGHDK, CDR2 SYGVNS. The CDR3 contains 14 residues. CDR3 bases: TGTGCCAGCAATGGGGACAGGGTGACAGATACGCAGTATTTT. This encodes CASNGDRVTDTQYF.